These 14 T cell receptor beta chains share one sample of origin, sequenced in a study of CD8 T cells in ankylosing spondylitis. TCRdb reanalysed the 5' RACE reads using MiXCR and keeps one entry per CDR3 protein. The sample lists some 270,000 distinct CDR3 sequences, about 30% seen once, with roughly 4% in the top ten. Material: blood, either unsorted or a sorted T cell fraction (not recorded which). The receptors stem from a male donor with ankylosing spondylitis or in good health (not recorded which).

The J gene is TRBJ2-7, the V gene TRBV10-3; tentatively, D is TRBD1 (8 bases). CDR3 length: 12 residues. Germline lookup yields CDR1 ENHRY and CDR2 SYGVKD. The germline V and J ends were trimmed by 10 bases and 6 bases, with 16 bases remaining between them. CDR3 nucleotide sequence: TGTGCCACCTTGGACAGGGAGGGCGAGCAGTACTTC. This translates into CATLDREGEQYF.

This clonotype was counted at least ten times. V usage is TRBV20-1 and J usage is TRBJ2-5, with TRBD1 matching over 10 bases. J lost 5 bases, V lost 4 bases, and 13 bases had no gene match. Germline assignment: CDR1 DFQATT and CDR2 SNEGSKA (reference sequence). CDR3 size: 16 residues. The CDR3 spells CSATDPDRGLSETQYF. CDR3 coding DNA: TGCAGTGCTACTGATCCCGACAGGGGGCTTAGTGAGACCCAGTACTTC.

There are a few counts of this clonotype. The chain carries TRBV25-1 and TRBJ1-4; D is ambiguous. The CDR3 has 15 amino acids. V was shortened by 2 bases and J by 8 bases, with 15 bases between the two germline ends. The V gene's germline CDR1 is MGHDK and CDR2 SYGVNS. CDR3 residues: CASSEPGVRAEKLFF. The CDR3 DNA is TGTGCCAGCAGTGAACCCGGCGTTAGAGCGGAAAAACTGTTTTTT. The variable domain in full, with the rest retrieved from reference TRBV25-1 and TRBJ1-4, is EADIYQTPRYLVIGTGKKITLECSQTMGHDKMYWYQQDPGMELHLIHYSYGVNSTEKGDLSSESTVSRIRTEHFPLTLESARPSHTSQYLCASSEPGVRAEKLFFGSGTQLSVL.

Many counts were recorded for this clonotype. This chain joins TRBV6-5 and TRBJ2-7; the match to TRBD1 covers 7 bases. CDR1 and CDR2 (germline): MNHEY, SVGAGI. The junction had 2 bases not matched to a gene; V was cut back by 6 bases and J by 3 bases. The CDR3 is 12 amino acids. CDR3 nucleotide sequence: TGTGCCAGCAGATCAGGGGGCTACGAGCAGTACTTC. Its protein is CASRSGGYEQYF.

The V gene is TRBV10-3, the J gene TRBJ2-1, with 9 bases matching TRBD1. The length of the CDR3 is 14 residues. V lost 4 bases and J lost 8; bases outside the gene matches: 6. CDR1 and CDR2 from the germline V gene are ENHRY and SYGVKD. Written as DNA, the CDR3 is TGTGCCATCAGTGGGACAGGGGTGCTCTATGAGCAGTTCTTC. Translating it yields CAISGTGVLYEQFF.

This chain joins TRBV7-9 and TRBJ2-1; 9 bases align to TRBD1. CDR1 SEHNR and CDR2 FQNEAQ come from the germline V gene (reference sequence). Unmatched junction bases numbered 6, after V lost 4 bases and J lost 2 bases. This CDR3 spans 16 amino acids. CDR3 residues: CASSSGTGSAYNEQFF. The DNA for the CDR3 is TGTGCCAGCAGCTCAGGGACAGGGAGCGCCTACAATGAGCAGTTCTTC.

The chain couples TRBV6-5 to TRBJ2-1, with 11 nucleotides matching TRBD2. J was trimmed by 9 bases and V by 0 bases; bases with no gene match: 4. Per the germline V gene, CDR1 is MNHEY and CDR2 is SVGAGI. The CDR3 sequence is 15 residues long. Written as DNA, the CDR3 is TGTGCCAGCAGTTACTCAACTAGCGGGGGCCTTGAGCAGTTCTTC. It translates to CASSYSTSGGLEQFF.

This CDR3 is CASSRRGQGSSYEQYF. As DNA, the CDR3 is TGTGCCAGCAGTCGGAGGGGACAGGGGAGCTCCTACGAGCAGTACTTC. The chain combines TRBV12-3 or TRBV12-4 with TRBJ2-7; 10 bases line up with TRBD1. The CDR3 runs to 16 residues. The V gene end was trimmed by 5 bases and the J gene end by 0 bases; junction bases not matched to a gene: 7.

This clonotype was counted only a few times. The V gene is TRBV5-6, the J gene TRBJ1-4, with TRBD1 matching 7 bases. This CDR3 comprises 14 residues. Trimming cost V 3 bases and J 5 bases; bases outside gene matches: 4. Germline V CDR1 and CDR2: SGHDT, YYEEEE. This CDR3 reads CASSWTGINEKLFF. DNA for the CDR3: TGTGCCAGCAGCTGGACAGGTATCAATGAAAAACTGTTTTTT.

The rearrangement uses TRBV4-2 and TRBJ2-7, with D possibly TRBD2 on 6 matching bases. The germline V gene encodes CDR1 LGHNA and CDR2 YNFKEQ. The V end was cut by 0 bases, the J end by 2 bases, with 11 bases between. The CDR3 sequence is 15 residues long. The CDR3, as DNA: TGTGCCAGCAGCCAAGATCCGGGGGATACCTACGAGCAGTACTTC. Translating gives CASSQDPGDTYEQYF.

The chain joins TRBV5-6 to TRBJ1-2; D may be TRBD1 (6 bases). The CDR3 has 14 amino acids. CDR1 and CDR2 (germline): SGHDT, YYEEEE. Trimming took off 3 bases at V and 6 bases at J, with 15 bases between the two ends. The CDR3 coding sequence is TGTGCCAGCAGCTCCTCGGCGGGGGCAAATGGCTACACCTTC. Its protein product is CASSSSAGANGYTF.

This chain links TRBV5-1 with TRBJ1-2; D gene ambiguous. The germline CDR1 and CDR2 sequences are SGHRS and YFSETQ. The CDR3 runs 14 residues. V dropped 4 bases and J dropped 4 bases, with 14 bases sitting between them. CDR3 in DNA: TGCGCCAGCAGCATGTCCAGCGGTGGCTATGGCTACACCTTC. As protein: CASSMSSGGYGYTF. The variable domain in full, completed from reference TRBV5-1 and TRBJ1-2, reads KAGVTQTPRYLIKTRGQQVTLSCSPISGHRSVSWYQQTPGQGLQFLFEYFSETQRNKGNFPGRFSGRQFSNSRSEMNVSTLELGDSALYLCASSMSSGGYGYTFGSGTRLTVV.

The chain is built from TRBV29-1 and TRBJ2-3; TRBD1 matches 8 bases. Germline V gene lookup returns CDR1 SQVTM and CDR2 ANQGSEA. The CDR3 is 14 amino acids. The trim removed 5 bases at V and 5 bases at J, leaving 9 bases unmatched. DNA for the CDR3: TGCAGCGTTCCTCGGGCAGGGGGCGTAGATACGCAGTATTTT. This gives the protein CSVPRAGGVDTQYF.

V and J are TRBV7-3 and TRBJ2-2; 7 positions agree with TRBD1. This CDR3 is 14 amino acids long. Germline-derived CDR1 and CDR2 are SGHTA and FQGTGA. V shed 4 bases and J 7 bases; nucleotides not matched to a gene: 6. The CDR3 sequence: CASSYRQGSGELFF. Written as DNA, the CDR3 is TGTGCCAGCAGCTACCGACAGGGAAGCGGGGAGCTGTTTTTT.